These T cell receptor beta chains were read from a single sample in a study of cytomegalovirus exposure and HLA in healthy donors. Sequenced by immunoSEQ multiplex PCR; TCRdb stores in-frame clones only, minus some. Here the sample spans about 95,000 clones, 75% to 85% being singletons. The material sequenced was PBMCs. The receptor source for this set is a man aged 18-30 years in good health and CMV-seropositive. The CDR3 runs from the conserved cysteine through the conserved F or W. The D gene is left open where the match is weak. Rows give clone size only sometimes, using once, few, many, or a class for an expanded clone.

v_gene,abundance,j_gene,d_gene,CDR3aa,CDR3nt
TRBV6-1,-,TRBJ1-3,-,CASSGRVTSGNTIYF,TGTGCCAGCAGTGGCAGGGTAACCTCTGGAAACACCATATATTTT
TRBV4-1,few,TRBJ2-5,-,CASSLPTGNSETQYF,TGCGCCAGCAGCCTCCCCACAGGGAATTCGGAGACCCAGTACTTC
TRBV19,once,TRBJ2-1,TRBD1,CASSDDRGYYNEQFF,TGTGCCAGTAGCGACGACAGGGGTTACTACAATGAGCAGTTCTTC
TRBV28,-,TRBJ2-7,-,CASSSGFDEQYF,TGTGCCAGCAGTAGCGGGTTCGACGAGCAGTACTTC
TRBV6-1,few,TRBJ1-1,-,CASSHRRVQYTEAFF,TGTGCCAGCAGTCACAGAAGAGTTCAGTACACTGAAGCTTTCTTT
TRBV10-2,once,TRBJ2-5,TRBD2,CASSGGTSGAPQYF,TGCGCCAGCAGCGGAGGGACTAGCGGGGCGCCACAGTACTTC
TRBV4-1,-,TRBJ2-1,TRBD2,CASSQDRLAGDEQFF,TGCGCCAGCAGCCAAGATCGCCTAGCGGGGGATGAGCAGTTCTTC
TRBV13,few,TRBJ2-5,TRBD2,CASSLLAGGQETQYF,TGTGCCAGCAGCTTGCTAGCGGGGGGCCAAGAGACCCAGTACTTC
TRBV28,-,TRBJ1-5,TRBD1,CASSRAVGTGHQPQHF,TGTGCCAGCAGTAGAGCCGTAGGGACAGGCCATCAGCCCCAGCATTTT
TRBV7-8,once,TRBJ2-2,TRBD2,CASSLFGLAGGFTGELFF,TGTGCCAGCAGCTTATTCGGACTAGCGGGGGGGTTCACCGGGGAGCTGTTTTTT
TRBV30,-,TRBJ1-4,-,CAWRLQGEKLFF,TGTGCCTGGAGACTTCAGGGGGAAAAACTGTTTTTT
TRBV30,-,TRBJ1-2,-,CAWFKGGYGYTF,TGTGCCTGGTTTAAGGGAGGCTATGGCTACACCTTC
TRBV7-7,few,TRBJ2-2,TRBD2,CASSLLAGEAGELFF,TGTGCCAGCAGCTTACTAGCGGGGGAGGCCGGGGAGCTGTTTTTT
TRBV5-1,-,TRBJ2-1,-,CASSFPGNEQFF,TGCGCCAGCAGCTTCCCGGGCAATGAGCAGTTCTTC
TRBV5-1,-,TRBJ2-1,TRBD2,CASSLLAGGQLNEQFF,TGCGCCAGCAGCTTGCTAGCGGGGGGTCAACTCAATGAGCAGTTCTTC
TRBV12-2,-,TRBJ2-1,-,CASRSLAGSLNEQFF,TGTGCAAGTCGCTCTCTAGCGGGGTCCCTAAATGAGCAGTTCTTC
TRBV5-1,-,TRBJ2-7,TRBD2,CASSYGLAGGSYEQYF,TGCGCCAGCAGCTACGGACTAGCGGGGGGCTCATACGAGCAGTACTTC
TRBV5-1,few,TRBJ2-5,-,CASSAQETQYF,TGCGCCAGCAGCGCGCAAGAGACCCAGTACTTC
TRBV6-1,-,TRBJ1-1,-,CASSEVGGGTEAFF,TGTGCCAGCAGTGAAGTGGGGGGTGGCACTGAAGCTTTCTTT
TRBV5-1,-,TRBJ2-1,TRBD2,CASSLGTSAHEQFF,TGCGCCAGCAGCTTGGGGACTAGCGCTCATGAGCAGTTCTTC
TRBV5-1,-,TRBJ2-2,-,CASSLTGGHTGELFF,TGCGCCAGCAGCTTGACGGGGGGCCACACCGGGGAGCTGTTTTTT
TRBV30,once,TRBJ2-3,TRBD1,CAWLRGRTDTQYF,TGTGCCTGGTTAAGGGGGCGGACAGATACGCAGTATTTT
TRBV5-1,-,TRBJ2-7,TRBD1,CASSLGQGDYEQYF,TGCGCCAGCAGCCTAGGACAGGGGGACTACGAGCAGTACTTC
TRBV7-2,-,TRBJ1-1,-,CASSLLRAALGNTEAFF,TGTGCCAGCAGCCTCCTCAGGGCAGCTCTGGGGAACACTGAAGCTTTCTTT
TRBV6-4,-,TRBJ2-1,TRBD2,CASSDSGGGYNEQFF,TGTGCCAGCAGTGACTCTGGCGGGGGTTACAATGAGCAGTTCTTC
TRBV7-6,-,TRBJ2-3,-,CASSLDGLSTDTQYF,TGTGCCAGCAGCTTGGACGGACTAAGCACAGATACGCAGTATTTT
TRBV5-1,-,TRBJ2-6,-,CASSFVQFSPGANVLTF,TGCGCCAGCAGCTTTGTTCAATTTAGTCCTGGGGCCAACGTCCTGACTTTC
TRBV27,-,TRBJ2-7,-,CASSLGESYEQYF,TGTGCCAGCAGTTTAGGAGAATCTTACGAGCAGTACTTC